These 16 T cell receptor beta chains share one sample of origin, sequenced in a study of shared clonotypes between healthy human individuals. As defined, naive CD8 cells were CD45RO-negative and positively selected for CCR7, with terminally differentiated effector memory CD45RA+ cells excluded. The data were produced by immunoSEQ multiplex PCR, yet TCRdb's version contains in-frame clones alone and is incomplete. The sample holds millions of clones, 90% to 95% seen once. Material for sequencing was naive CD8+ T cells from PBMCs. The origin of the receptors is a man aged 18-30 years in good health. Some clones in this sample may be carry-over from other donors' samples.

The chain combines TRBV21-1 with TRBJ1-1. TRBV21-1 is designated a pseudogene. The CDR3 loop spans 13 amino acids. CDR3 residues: CASSRFKNTEAFF. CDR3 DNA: TGTGCCAGCAGCAGATTCAAGAACACTGAAGCTTTCTTT.

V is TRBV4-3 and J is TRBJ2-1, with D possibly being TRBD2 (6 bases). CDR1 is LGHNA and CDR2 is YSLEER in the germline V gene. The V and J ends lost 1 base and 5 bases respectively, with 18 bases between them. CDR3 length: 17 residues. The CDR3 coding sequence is TGCGCCAGCAGCCAAGCGATTATCCGGGAGTCGAACAATGAGCAGTTCTTC. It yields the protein CASSQAIIRESNNEQFF.

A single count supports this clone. CDR3 in amino acids: CASSLGDYPYEQYF. CDR3 bases: TGTGCCAGCAGTTTGGGGGACTACCCCTACGAGCAGTACTTC. The chain joins TRBV28 to TRBJ2-7; 7 nucleotides match TRBD2. The CDR3 contains 14 residues. Germline V gives CDR1 MDHEN, CDR2 SYDVKM. V shed 3 bases, J shed 2 bases, and the junction held 4 bases outside the gene matches.

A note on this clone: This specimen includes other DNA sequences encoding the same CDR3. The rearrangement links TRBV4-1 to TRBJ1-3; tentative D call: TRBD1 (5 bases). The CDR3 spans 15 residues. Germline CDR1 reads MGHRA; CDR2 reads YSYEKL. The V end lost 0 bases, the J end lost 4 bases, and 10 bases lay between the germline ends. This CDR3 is CASSQDWGAGNTIYF. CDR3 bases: TGCGCCAGCAGCCAAGATTGGGGCGCCGGAAACACCATATATTTT.

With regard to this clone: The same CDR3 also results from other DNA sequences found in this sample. The CDR3 DNA follows: TGCGCCAGCAGCTTAACAGTGAACACTGAAGCTTTCTTT. This encodes CASSLTVNTEAFF. The chain has TRBV5-1 and TRBJ1-1; D is undetermined. Germline CDR1 and CDR2: SGHRS and YFSETQ. The V gene lost 2 bases and the J gene lost 0 bases, with 5 bases spanning the gap. There are 13 residues in the CDR3.

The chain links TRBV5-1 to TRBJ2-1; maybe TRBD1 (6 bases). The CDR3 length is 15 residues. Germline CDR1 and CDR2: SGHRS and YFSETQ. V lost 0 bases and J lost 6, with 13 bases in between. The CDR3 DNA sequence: TGCGCCAGCAGCTTGGCCTTGGGGGCGAGCAATGAGCAGTTCTTC. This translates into CASSLALGASNEQFF.

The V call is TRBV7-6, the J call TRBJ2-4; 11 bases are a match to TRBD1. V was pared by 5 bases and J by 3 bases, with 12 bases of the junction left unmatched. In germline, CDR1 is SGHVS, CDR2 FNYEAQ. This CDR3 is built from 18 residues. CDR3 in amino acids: CASSPASRTGGVKNIQYF. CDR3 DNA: TGTGCCAGCAGCCCGGCCTCCCGGACAGGGGGCGTCAAAAACATTCAGTACTTC.

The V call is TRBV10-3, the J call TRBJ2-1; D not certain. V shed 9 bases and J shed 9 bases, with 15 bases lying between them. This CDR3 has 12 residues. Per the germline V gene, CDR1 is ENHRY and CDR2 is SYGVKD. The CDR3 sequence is CAMAPSRSEQFF. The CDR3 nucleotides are TGTGCCATGGCCCCATCTCGTAGTGAGCAGTTCTTC.

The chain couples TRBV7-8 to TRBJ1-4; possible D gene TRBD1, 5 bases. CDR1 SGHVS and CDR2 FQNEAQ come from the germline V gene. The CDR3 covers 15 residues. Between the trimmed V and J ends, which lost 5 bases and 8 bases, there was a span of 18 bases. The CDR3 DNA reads TGTGCCAGCAGCGCCGAGGGGTTGCTAAGGGAAAAACTGTTTTTT. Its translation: CASSAEGLLREKLFF.

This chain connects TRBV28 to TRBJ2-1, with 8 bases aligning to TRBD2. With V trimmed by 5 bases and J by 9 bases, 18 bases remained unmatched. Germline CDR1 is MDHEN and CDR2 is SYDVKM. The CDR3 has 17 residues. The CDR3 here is CASSVAGRAISGGEQFF. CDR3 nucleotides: TGTGCCAGCAGTGTAGCCGGGAGGGCCATCTCCGGTGGTGAGCAGTTCTTC.

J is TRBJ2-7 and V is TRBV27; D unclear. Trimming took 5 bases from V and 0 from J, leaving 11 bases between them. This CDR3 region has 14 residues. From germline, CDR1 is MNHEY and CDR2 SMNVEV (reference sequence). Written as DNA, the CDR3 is TGTGCCAGCAGTCAACAGCGAAACTCCTACGAGCAGTACTTC. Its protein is CASSQQRNSYEQYF.

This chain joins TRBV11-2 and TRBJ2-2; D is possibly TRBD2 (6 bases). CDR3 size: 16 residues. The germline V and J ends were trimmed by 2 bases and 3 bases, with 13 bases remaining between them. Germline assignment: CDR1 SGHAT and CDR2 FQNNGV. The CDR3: CASSLTSREYTGELFF. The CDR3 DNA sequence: TGTGCCAGCAGCTTAACATCGCGGGAATACACCGGGGAGCTGTTTTTT. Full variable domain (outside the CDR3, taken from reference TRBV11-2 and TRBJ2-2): EAGVAQSPRYKIIEKRQSVAFWCNPISGHATLYWYQQILGQGPKLLIQFQNNGVVDDSQLPKDRFSAERLKGVDSTLKIQPAKLEDSAVYLCASSLTSREYTGELFFGEGSRLTVL.

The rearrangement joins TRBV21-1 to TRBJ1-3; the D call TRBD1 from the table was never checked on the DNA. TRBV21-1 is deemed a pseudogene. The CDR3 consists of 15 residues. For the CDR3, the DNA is TGTGCCAGCAGCAAAGCTAAAGCCGGGACAGGCTCTCCGTATTTT. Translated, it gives CASSKAKAGTGSPYF.

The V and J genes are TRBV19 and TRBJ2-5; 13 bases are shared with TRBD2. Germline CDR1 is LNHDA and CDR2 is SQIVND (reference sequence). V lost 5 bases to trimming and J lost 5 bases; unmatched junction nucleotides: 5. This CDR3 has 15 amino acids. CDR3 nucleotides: TGTGCCAGTAGTGCTCGGACTAGCGGGAGTGAGACCCAGTACTTC. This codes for CASSARTSGSETQYF. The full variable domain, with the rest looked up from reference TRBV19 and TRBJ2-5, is DGGITQSPKYLFRKEGQNVTLSCEQNLNHDAMYWYRQDPGQGLRLIYYSQIVNDFQKGDIAEGYSVSREKKESFPLTVTSAQKNPTAFYLCASSARTSGSETQYFGPGTRLLVL.

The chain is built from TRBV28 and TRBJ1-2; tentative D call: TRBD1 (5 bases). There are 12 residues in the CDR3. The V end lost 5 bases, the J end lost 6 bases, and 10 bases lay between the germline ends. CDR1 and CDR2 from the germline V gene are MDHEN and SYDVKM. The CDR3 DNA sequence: TGTGCCAGCAGTCTCGGGACGGATGGCTACACCTTC. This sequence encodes CASSLGTDGYTF.

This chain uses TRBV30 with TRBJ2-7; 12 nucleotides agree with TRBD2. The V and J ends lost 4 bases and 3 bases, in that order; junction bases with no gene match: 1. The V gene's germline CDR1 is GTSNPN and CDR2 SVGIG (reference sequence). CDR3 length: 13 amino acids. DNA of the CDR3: TGTGCCTGGAAGACTAGCGGGAGCTACGAGCAGTACTTC. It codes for CAWKTSGSYEQYF.